Presented here are 32 T cell receptor beta chains from one specimen sequenced in a study of shared clonotypes between healthy human individuals. Method: immunoSEQ multiplex PCR; TCRdb's copy keeps in-frame clones and lacks some. The repertoire holds millions of clones, with roughly nine tenths as singletons. The source material was naive CD4+ T cells sorted from blood. Noted subset: CD45RA+ positively selected. The receptors originated from a man aged 18-30 years in good health.

The CDR3 DNA reads as TGTGCCAGCAGATTAGACAGGGACCCATATGAAAAACTGTTTTTT. This sequence encodes CASRLDRDPYEKLFF. The chain employs TRBV28 and TRBJ1-4, with 7 bases matching TRBD1. With 6 bases clipped from V and 6 bases from J, the junction kept 10 bases outside the gene matches. The CDR3 totals 15 residues. Germline lookup yields CDR1 MDHEN and CDR2 SYDVKM. The full variable domain, with the rest looked up from reference TRBV28 and TRBJ1-4, is DVKVTQSSRYLVKRTGEKVFLECVQDMDHENMFWYRQDPGLGLRLIYFSYDVKMKEKGDIPEGYSVSREKKERFSLILESASTNQTSMYLCASRLDRDPYEKLFFGSGTQLSVL.

The rearrangement uses TRBV5-8 and TRBJ2-2; TRBD2 aligns across 11 bases. The CDR3 has 17 amino acids. In germline, CDR1 is SGHTS, CDR2 YDEGEE. V lost 4 bases, J lost 2 bases, and 7 bases stayed unmatched. The CDR3 DNA is TGTGCCAGCAGCCTAGGGACTAGCGGTCGTAACACCGGGGAGCTGTTTTTT. The encoded protein is CASSLGTSGRNTGELFF.

The gene calls are TRBV19 and TRBJ1-1; no firm D call. Trimming left V 3 bases short and J 1 base short, with 9 bases between. The CDR3 loop spans 14 amino acids. Germline lookup yields CDR1 LNHDA and CDR2 SQIVND (reference sequence). The CDR3 protein is CASSIRRENTEAFF. As DNA, the CDR3 is TGTGCCAGTAGTATTCGAAGGGAGAACACTGAAGCTTTCTTT.

The J gene is TRBJ2-5, the V gene TRBV7-2; D gene ambiguous. V was trimmed by 5 bases and J by 5 bases, leaving 12 bases between them. The CDR3 has 13 residues. Germline V gene data show CDR1 as SGHTA and CDR2 as FQGNSA. CDR3 nucleotides: TGTGCCAGCAGCCCAAGCACGAGGGAGACCCAGTACTTC. Its translation is CASSPSTRETQYF.

The chain carries TRBV7-2 and TRBJ1-6, with TRBD1 as a possible D gene (6 bases). Trimming removed 2 bases from V and 6 bases from J, with 8 bases in between. This CDR3 has 14 residues. The germline V gene encodes CDR1 SGHTA and CDR2 FQGNSA. DNA for the CDR3: TGTGCCAGCAGCTTAAGGGGGTTTAATTCACCCCTCCACTTT. It codes for CASSLRGFNSPLHF.

The chain joins TRBV18 to TRBJ2-5; 9 bases align to TRBD1. CDR3 length: 17 residues. V was pared by 3 bases and J by 0 bases, with 8 bases of the junction left unmatched. CDR1 KGHSH and CDR2 LQKENI come from the germline V gene. The CDR3 reads CASSPRDRVRDQETQYF. The CDR3 DNA reads TGTGCCAGCTCACCCCGGGACAGGGTGAGGGACCAAGAGACCCAGTACTTC.

This clone was detected a few times. The chain joins TRBV19 to TRBJ1-1; 8 nucleotides agree with TRBD1. This CDR3 has 13 amino acids. The ends lost 6 bases at V and 4 bases at J; junction bases unmatched: 4. Germline assignment: CDR1 LNHDA and CDR2 SQIVND (reference sequence). Here the CDR3 DNA reads TGTGCCAGTAGGGACAGGGCCACCACTGAAGCTTTCTTT. Translating it yields CASRDRATTEAFF.

To note about this clone: This CDR3 is also generated by other DNA sequences in the sample. The rearrangement uses TRBV18 and TRBJ1-1; TRBD1 aligns across 11 bases. Germline CDR1 is KGHSH and CDR2 is LQKENI. With 3 bases clipped from V and 1 base from J, the junction kept 1 base outside the gene matches. The CDR3 has 15 residues. CDR3 residues: CASSPGQGANTEAFF. CDR3 bases: TGTGCCAGCTCACCTGGACAGGGGGCGAACACTGAAGCTTTCTTT.

The chain uses TRBV2 and TRBJ2-2, with TRBD2 as a possible D gene (5 bases). CDR1 is SNHLY and CDR2 is FYNNEI in the germline V gene. The CDR3 contains 13 residues. V was trimmed by 5 bases and J by 8 bases, leaving 12 bases between them. In DNA, the CDR3 is TGTGCCAGCAGTCAGGCCCCGGGGGGGGAGCTGTTTTTT. Translated: CASSQAPGGELFF.

The V call is TRBV10-3, the J call TRBJ1-5; TRBD1 is a possible D gene (6 bases). Trimming cost V 0 bases and J 10 bases, with 19 bases left between them. This CDR3 has 16 amino acids. The germline gives CDR1 ENHRY, CDR2 SYGVKD. The CDR3 here is CAISESISGAVQPQHF. In DNA form, the CDR3 reads TGTGCCATCAGTGAGTCGATATCGGGGGCAGTACAACCCCAGCATTTT.

The CDR3 bases are TGCAGCACGCGGGAGCCCCTCTTACAAGAGACCCAGTACTTC. Translation: CSTREPLLQETQYF. The chain uses TRBV29-1 and TRBJ2-5; 7 positions agree with TRBD2. The germline CDR1 and CDR2 sequences are SQVTM and ANQGSEA. V lost 8 bases, J lost 2 bases, and 11 bases stayed unmatched. This CDR3 region has 14 residues.

The V gene is TRBV30, the J gene TRBJ1-2; TRBD1 is a possible D gene (5 bases). The CDR3 totals 17 residues. The germline V gene encodes CDR1 GTSNPN and CDR2 SVGIG (reference sequence). Trimming shortened V by 0 bases and J by 0 bases, and 17 bases separated the two germline ends. The CDR3 protein is CAWSVHPGPTTNYGYTF. CDR3 DNA sequence: TGTGCCTGGAGTGTACATCCGGGGCCCACTACTAACTATGGCTACACCTTC. The full variable domain, rest sourced from reference TRBV30 and TRBJ1-2, is SQTIHQWPATLVQPVGSPLSLECTVEGTSNPNLYWYRQAAGRGLQLLFYSVGIGQISSEVPQNLSASRPQDRQFILSSKKLLLSDSGFYLCAWSVHPGPTTNYGYTFGSGTRLTVV.

The rearrangement joins TRBV4-1 to TRBJ2-7; D might be TRBD1 (5 bases). From germline, CDR1 is MGHRA and CDR2 YSYEKL. The ends were cut back, 0 bases at V and 0 bases at J, with 12 bases in the middle. This CDR3 comprises 16 residues. CDR3 protein: CASSQEGWGSSYEQYF. In DNA, the CDR3 is TGCGCCAGCAGCCAAGAGGGTTGGGGCTCCTCCTACGAGCAGTACTTC.

The rearrangement uses TRBV5-5 and TRBJ2-1; TRBD2 agrees at 13 bases. Germline CDR1 SGHKS, CDR2 YYEKEE (reference sequence). The CDR3 is made up of 16 amino acids. V shed 4 bases and J 8 bases; nucleotides not matched to a gene: 9. CDR3 sequence reads: CASSAGLAGARDEQFF. Here the CDR3 DNA reads TGTGCCAGCAGCGCCGGACTAGCGGGGGCCAGGGATGAGCAGTTCTTC. Variable domain in full (rest from reference TRBV5-5 and TRBJ2-1): DAGVTQSPTHLIKTRGQQVTLRCSPISGHKSVSWYQQVLGQGPQFIFQYYEKEERGRGNFPDRFSARQFPNYSSELNVNALLLGDSALYLCASSAGLAGARDEQFFGPGTRLTVL.

The CDR3 spells CASSIVSGRASGANVLTF. CDR3 sequence (DNA): TGTGCCAGTAGTATAGTCAGCGGGAGGGCGTCTGGGGCCAACGTCCTGACTTTC. The chain employs TRBV19 and TRBJ2-6, with 10 bases matching TRBD2. Losses at the gene ends were 1 base for V and 1 base for J; bases not matched to a gene: 4. Germline CDR1 LNHDA, CDR2 SQIVND (reference sequence). This CDR3 has 18 residues.

The rearrangement uses TRBV5-4 and TRBJ2-2, with 8 bases matching TRBD1. The length of the CDR3 is 15 residues. The germline V gene encodes CDR1 SGHNT and CDR2 YYREEE (reference sequence). The trim removed 0 bases at V and 3 bases at J, leaving 1 base unmatched. The CDR3 is CASSLAQGDTGELFF. CDR3 sequence (DNA): TGTGCCAGCAGCTTGGCACAGGGGGACACCGGGGAGCTGTTTTTT.

This chain links TRBV7-8 with TRBJ2-1, with a possible D match to TRBD1 (5 bases). This CDR3 comprises 14 residues. V was pared by 1 base and J by 4 bases, with 8 bases between. Germline values: CDR1 SGHVS, CDR2 FQNEAQ. DNA of the CDR3: TGTGCCAGCAGCTTAGTACAGGTATACAATGAGCAGTTCTTC. Translating it yields CASSLVQVYNEQFF.

A remark on this clone: Other nucleotide sequences in the sample specify the same CDR3. The chain links TRBV5-1 to TRBJ2-1; 7 bases line up with TRBD1. CDR3 size: 13 residues. The V and J ends lost 0 bases and 8 bases, in that order; junction bases with no gene match: 2. Germline V gene data show CDR1 as SGHRS and CDR2 as YFSETQ. This CDR3 is CASSLGQGDEQFF. For the CDR3, the DNA is TGCGCCAGCAGCTTGGGACAGGGCGATGAGCAGTTCTTC.

The V call is TRBV19, the J call TRBJ2-4; D call uncertain. Trimming took 3 bases from V and 9 from J, leaving 15 bases between them. Per the germline V gene, CDR1 is LNHDA and CDR2 is SQIVND (reference sequence). This CDR3 comprises 14 residues. The CDR3, as DNA: TGTGCCAGTAGTATTTCCAGTCTACGAGGCATTCAGTACTTC. This sequence encodes CASSISSLRGIQYF.

CDR3 region: CASSQVLGQRPGELFF. The CDR3 nucleotides read TGCGCCAGCAGCCAAGTTCTGGGGCAACGGCCCGGGGAGCTGTTTTTT. This chain joins TRBV4-1 and TRBJ2-2, with D perhaps matching TRBD1 (5 bases). V was trimmed by 1 base and J by 6 bases, leaving 15 bases between them. The germline gives CDR1 MGHRA, CDR2 YSYEKL. The CDR3 is 16 amino acids.

V is TRBV5-1 and J is TRBJ2-3; a weak D match, TRBD1 (5 bases). Germline V lookup: CDR1 SGHRS, CDR2 YFSETQ. V lost 2 bases, J lost 3 bases, and 10 bases lay in between. The CDR3 extends over 14 amino acids. CDR3 sequence reads: CASSFRAETDTQYF. Written as DNA, the CDR3 is TGCGCCAGCAGCTTCAGGGCTGAAACAGATACGCAGTATTTT.

The chain uses TRBV19 and TRBJ2-7; D ambiguous. The V end lost 7 bases, the J end lost 5 bases, and 24 bases lay between the germline ends. Per the germline V gene, CDR1 is LNHDA and CDR2 is SQIVND (reference sequence). The CDR3 sequence is 16 residues long. The CDR3 protein is CASTPYWAPGADEQYF. The CDR3 DNA is TGTGCCAGTACCCCCTATTGGGCCCCCGGAGCTGACGAGCAGTACTTC. Variable domain in full (rest from reference TRBV19 and TRBJ2-7): DGGITQSPKYLFRKEGQNVTLSCEQNLNHDAMYWYRQDPGQGLRLIYYSQIVNDFQKGDIAEGYSVSREKKESFPLTVTSAQKNPTAFYLCASTPYWAPGADEQYFGPGTRLTVT.

The CDR3 region is CATSRDGTGTNPEAFF. The DNA for the CDR3 is TGTGCCACCAGCAGAGATGGGACAGGGACGAATCCTGAAGCTTTCTTT. The V and J genes are TRBV15 and TRBJ1-1; 9 positions match TRBD1. Germline CDR1 and CDR2: LNHNV and YYDKDF (reference sequence). V shed 0 bases and J 6 bases; nucleotides not matched to a gene: 8. CDR3 length: 16 amino acids.

The chain joins TRBV30 to TRBJ1-2; D uncertain. Germline lookup yields CDR1 GTSNPN and CDR2 SVGIG (reference sequence). The CDR3 totals 13 residues. V lost 3 bases to trimming and J lost 2 bases, with 10 bases between them. CDR3 sequence: CAWSEALNYGYTF. CDR3 bases: TGTGCCTGGAGCGAAGCCCTAAACTATGGCTACACCTTC.

Comments on this clone: This specimen includes other DNA sequences encoding the same CDR3. The J gene is TRBJ2-5, the V gene TRBV25-1, with 8 bases identical to TRBD1. CDR1 is MGHDK and CDR2 is SYGVNS in the germline V gene. The CDR3 sequence is 14 residues long. V dropped 3 bases and J dropped 5; count of bases not matched to a gene: 5. CDR3 sequence reads: CASSEAGGRETQYF. CDR3 nucleotide sequence: TGTGCCAGCAGTGAGGCAGGGGGCCGGGAGACCCAGTACTTC. The full variable domain, its missing parts supplied by reference TRBV25-1 and TRBJ2-5, is EADIYQTPRYLVIGTGKKITLECSQTMGHDKMYWYQQDPGMELHLIHYSYGVNSTEKGDLSSESTVSRIRTEHFPLTLESARPSHTSQYLCASSEAGGRETQYFGPGTRLLVL.

J is TRBJ1-4 and V is TRBV20-1; D not resolved. The CDR3 is made up of 10 amino acids. V was shortened by 5 bases and J by 6 bases, with 4 bases between the two germline ends. Germline V CDR1 and CDR2: DFQATT, SNEGSKA (reference sequence). The CDR3 nucleotides are TGCAGTGCTTCTGATGAAAAACTGTTTTTT. Protein sequence: CSASDEKLFF.

The chain couples TRBV9 to TRBJ2-3; 12 bases align to TRBD2. The V and J ends lost 4 bases and 3 bases, in that order; junction bases with no gene match: 18. Germline V gene lookup returns CDR1 SGDLS and CDR2 YYNGEE. There are 20 residues in the CDR3. CDR3 loop: CASSFRVGLAGGQLTDTQYF. The DNA for the CDR3 is TGTGCCAGCAGCTTTCGGGTTGGGCTAGCGGGAGGGCAACTTACAGATACGCAGTATTTT.

The V gene is TRBV5-6, the J gene TRBJ2-7; D gene unclear. Germline assignment: CDR1 SGHDT and CDR2 YYEEEE. Trimming shortened V by 0 bases and J by 4 bases, and 8 bases separated the two germline ends. The CDR3 has 13 residues. CDR3 sequence: CASSLGGFYEQYF. For the CDR3, the DNA is TGTGCCAGCAGCTTGGGGGGATTTTACGAGCAGTACTTC. Using reference TRBV5-6 and TRBJ2-7 for the parts outside the CDR3, the full variable domain is DAGVTQSPTHLIKTRGQQVTLRCSPKSGHDTVSWYQQALGQGPQFIFQYYEEEERQRGNFPDRFSGHQFPNYSSELNVNALLLGDSALYLCASSLGGFYEQYFGPGTRLTVT.

This chain links TRBV5-1 with TRBJ2-5; 13 bases agree with TRBD2. This CDR3 comprises 17 residues. Germline V CDR1 and CDR2: SGHRS, YFSETQ. Trimming cost V 3 bases and J 4 bases; bases outside gene matches: 9. The CDR3 nucleotides read TGCGCCAGCAGCTCTGGACTAGCGGGGGCCAAGGGAGAGACCCAGTACTTC. Translating gives CASSSGLAGAKGETQYF.

The chain combines TRBV30 with TRBJ1-2; D is possibly TRBD1 (5 bases). V was trimmed by 0 bases and J by 8 bases, leaving 22 bases between them. Germline V gene sequence: CDR1 GTSNPN, CDR2 SVGIG (reference sequence). This CDR3 is built from 16 residues. Here the CDR3 reads CAWSVSRGATGRGYTF. The CDR3 bases are TGTGCCTGGAGTGTATCAAGAGGGGCCACCGGACGAGGCTACACCTTC.

The CDR3 DNA follows: TGTGCCAGCAGTTTATGGAGTAGGACAGGGTTAACCGGGGAGCTGTTTTTT. Translating it yields CASSLWSRTGLTGELFF. The genes are TRBV27 and TRBJ2-2; 8 bases fit TRBD1. J gave up 5 bases and V 1 base, and 9 bases lay outside the gene matches. The CDR3 extends over 17 amino acids. Germline CDR1 MNHEY, CDR2 SMNVEV (reference sequence).

J is TRBJ1-1 and V is TRBV7-9; 8 bases align to TRBD1. There are 16 residues in the CDR3. Trimming removed 0 bases from V and 0 bases from J; junction bases left unmatched: 3. Germline CDR1 SEHNR, CDR2 FQNEAQ (reference sequence). The CDR3 sequence is CASSLADRGMNTEAFF. The CDR3 region has the DNA TGTGCCAGCAGCTTAGCCGACAGGGGAATGAACACTGAAGCTTTCTTT.